A single T cell receptor (beta chain) is shown here with its context. The antigen is not known. This record belongs to a study of cytomegalovirus exposure and HLA in healthy donors. Study-wide findings and caveats: The productive fraction for most TCR beta V segments was about 90% or about 30% in an earlier analysis.

Germline CDR1 MGHRA, CDR2 YSYEKL. V shed 0 bases, J shed 6 bases, and the junction held 8 bases outside the gene matches. CDR3 length equals 15 residues. Donors had nominal health at sampling but likely had unrecorded immune exposures. PCR employed 60 Vbeta and 13 Jbeta primers. Clones were sequenced by immunoSEQ multiplex PCR, and TCRdb holds only the in-frame ones, with some missing. The table lists approximately 150,000 clones, more than 70% of them singletons. The sequence came from a male donor in good health and CMV-seronegative. The chain recombines TRBV4-1 with TRBJ2-7; 7 bases match TRBD2. Sequences were obtained from PBMCs. CDR3 in amino acids: CASSQDYLPGGEQYF. DNA for the CDR3: TGCGCCAGCAGCCAAGATTACCTCCCGGGGGGCGAGCAGTACTTC.